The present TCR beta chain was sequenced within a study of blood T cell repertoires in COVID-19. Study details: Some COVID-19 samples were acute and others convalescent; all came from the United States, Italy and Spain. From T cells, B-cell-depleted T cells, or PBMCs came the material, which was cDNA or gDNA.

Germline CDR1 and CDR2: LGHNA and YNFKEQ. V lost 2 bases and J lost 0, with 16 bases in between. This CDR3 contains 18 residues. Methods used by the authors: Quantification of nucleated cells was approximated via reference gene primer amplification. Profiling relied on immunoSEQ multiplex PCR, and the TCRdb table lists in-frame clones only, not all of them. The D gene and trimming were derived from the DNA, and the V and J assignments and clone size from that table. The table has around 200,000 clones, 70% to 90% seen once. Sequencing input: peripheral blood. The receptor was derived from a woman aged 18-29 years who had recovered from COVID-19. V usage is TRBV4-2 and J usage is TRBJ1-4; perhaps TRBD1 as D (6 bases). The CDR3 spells CASSQPDSGLATNEKLFF. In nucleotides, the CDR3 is TGTGCCAGCAGCCAACCGGACAGCGGACTAGCAACTAATGAAAAACTGTTTTTT.